This entry is about one TCR beta chain. This clone has only a few counts. Which antigen it targets is not known. Within one base of it there is no much larger clone, and no base qualities were kept. The record originates from a study of T cell changes during pregnancy in multiple sclerosis (dated by TCRdb to between 2019 and 2020). Regarding the complete study: The study looked at changes in the T cell repertoire across pregnancy in women with multiple sclerosis.

In the germline V gene (reference sequence), CDR1 corresponds to GTSNPN and CDR2 to SVGIG. Spanning cysteine to phenylalanine, the CDR3 consists of 15 amino acids. The retained sequence is limited to the CDR3, 45 bases, with the frame set at the first base. V trim: 7 bases; J trim: 6 bases; unmatched bases: 17. Library prep was done by the immunoSEQ multiplex PCR assay. What TCRdb holds here is the immuneACCESS table cut down to in-frame rearrangements. Part of the clones is not present; checked against another copy, under half of the missing clones reflect an unresolved V gene, and the others are unexplained. The sample table holds over 45,000 clones, of which 89% were seen once. Clones ranked in the top ten supply 1.8% of the sample.

This receptor was obtained from a female donor with multiple sclerosis, enrolled in a pregnancy study. Source: peripheral blood, taken after pregnancy. This sequence uses TRBV30 and TRBJ1-2; 7 central nucleotides agree with TRBD1. The CDR3 loop reads CAYIRGDSAVHGYTF. In nucleotides, the sequence is TGTGCCTACATCAGGGGGGACAGTGCAGTTCATGGCTACACCTTC.